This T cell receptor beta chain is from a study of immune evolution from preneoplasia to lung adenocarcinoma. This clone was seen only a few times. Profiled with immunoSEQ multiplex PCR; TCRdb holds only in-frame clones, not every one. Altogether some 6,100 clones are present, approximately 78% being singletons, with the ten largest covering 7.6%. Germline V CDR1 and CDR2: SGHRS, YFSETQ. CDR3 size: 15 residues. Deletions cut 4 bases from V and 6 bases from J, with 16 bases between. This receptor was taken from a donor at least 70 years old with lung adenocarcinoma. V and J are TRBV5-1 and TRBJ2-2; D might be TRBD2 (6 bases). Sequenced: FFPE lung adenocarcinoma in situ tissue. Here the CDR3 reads CASSGGTGAPGELFF. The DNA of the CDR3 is TGCGCCAGCAGCGGGGGGACGGGAGCTCCCGGGGAGCTGTTTTTT.